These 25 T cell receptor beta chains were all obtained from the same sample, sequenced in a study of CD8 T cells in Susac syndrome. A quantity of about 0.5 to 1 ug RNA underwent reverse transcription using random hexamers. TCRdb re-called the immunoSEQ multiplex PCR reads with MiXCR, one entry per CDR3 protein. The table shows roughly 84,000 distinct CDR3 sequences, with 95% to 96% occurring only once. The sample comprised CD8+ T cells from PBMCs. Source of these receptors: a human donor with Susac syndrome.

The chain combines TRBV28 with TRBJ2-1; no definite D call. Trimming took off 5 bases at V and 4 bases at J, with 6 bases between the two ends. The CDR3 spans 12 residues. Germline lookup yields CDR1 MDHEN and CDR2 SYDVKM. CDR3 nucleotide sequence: TGTGCCAGCAGTCGACATTACAATGAGCAGTTCTTC. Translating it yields CASSRHYNEQFF.

CDR3 bases: TGTGCCAGCAGCTTGGACCGTCAGTATGCCTATGGCTACACCTTC. Translating it yields CASSLDRQYAYGYTF. The chain couples TRBV5-6 to TRBJ1-2; unclear D gene. Between the trimmed V and J ends, which lost 0 bases and 4 bases, there was a span of 13 bases. Germline V gives CDR1 SGHDT, CDR2 YYEEEE. This CDR3 has 15 amino acids.

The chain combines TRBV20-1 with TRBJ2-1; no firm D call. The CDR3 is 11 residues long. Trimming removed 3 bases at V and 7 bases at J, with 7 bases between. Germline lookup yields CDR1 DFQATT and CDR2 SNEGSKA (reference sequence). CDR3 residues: CSASPGNEQFF. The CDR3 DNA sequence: TGCAGTGCTAGTCCCGGGAATGAGCAGTTCTTC.

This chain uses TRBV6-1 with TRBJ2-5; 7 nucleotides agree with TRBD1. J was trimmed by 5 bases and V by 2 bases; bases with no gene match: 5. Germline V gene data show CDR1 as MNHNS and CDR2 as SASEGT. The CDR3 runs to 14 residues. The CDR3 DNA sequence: TGTGCCAGCAGTGAACCCCCAGGGGGTGAGACCCAGTACTTC. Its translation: CASSEPPGGETQYF.

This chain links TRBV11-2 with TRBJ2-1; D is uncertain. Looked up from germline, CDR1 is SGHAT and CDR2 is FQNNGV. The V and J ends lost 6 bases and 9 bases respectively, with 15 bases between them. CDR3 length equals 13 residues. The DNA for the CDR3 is TGTGCCAGCAGTTTTCTGACCCCGCCTGAGCAGTTCTTC. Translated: CASSFLTPPEQFF.

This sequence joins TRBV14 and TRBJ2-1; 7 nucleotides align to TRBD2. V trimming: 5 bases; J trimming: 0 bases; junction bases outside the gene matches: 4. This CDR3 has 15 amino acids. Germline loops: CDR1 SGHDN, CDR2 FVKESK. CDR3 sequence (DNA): TGTGCCAGCAGCTTAGGACTAGTCTCCTACAATGAGCAGTTCTTC. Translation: CASSLGLVSYNEQFF.

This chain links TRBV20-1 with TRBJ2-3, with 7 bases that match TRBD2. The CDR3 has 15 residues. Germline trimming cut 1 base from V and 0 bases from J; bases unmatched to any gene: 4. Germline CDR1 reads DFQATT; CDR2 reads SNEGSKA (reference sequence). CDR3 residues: CSARALAASTDTQYF. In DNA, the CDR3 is TGCAGTGCTAGAGCTCTAGCGGCGAGCACAGATACGCAGTATTTT.

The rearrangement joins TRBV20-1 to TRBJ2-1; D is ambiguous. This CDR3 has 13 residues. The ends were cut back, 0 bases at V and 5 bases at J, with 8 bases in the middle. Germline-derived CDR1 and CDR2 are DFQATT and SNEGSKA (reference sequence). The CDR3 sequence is CSARDPRNNEQFF. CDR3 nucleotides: TGCAGTGCTAGAGATCCTAGGAACAATGAGCAGTTCTTC.

The CDR3 DNA reads TGTGCCAGCAGCCCGGGACTAGCCGACGATGAGCAGTTCTTC. It codes for CASSPGLADDEQFF. The gene calls are TRBV13 and TRBJ2-1, with TRBD2 matching over 9 bases. The germline V gene encodes CDR1 PRHDT and CDR2 FYEKMQ (reference sequence). J was trimmed by 8 bases and V by 5 bases; bases with no gene match: 7. The CDR3 is made up of 14 amino acids.

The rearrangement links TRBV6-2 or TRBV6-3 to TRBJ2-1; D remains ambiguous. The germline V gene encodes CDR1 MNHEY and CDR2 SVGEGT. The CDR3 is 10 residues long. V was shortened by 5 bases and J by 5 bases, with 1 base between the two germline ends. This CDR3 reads CASSDNEQFF. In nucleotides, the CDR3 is TGTGCCAGCAGTGACAATGAGCAGTTCTTC.

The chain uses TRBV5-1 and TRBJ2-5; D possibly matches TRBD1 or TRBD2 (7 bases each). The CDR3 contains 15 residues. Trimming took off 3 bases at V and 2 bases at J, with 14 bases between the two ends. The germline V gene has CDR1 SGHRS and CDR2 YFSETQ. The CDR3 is CASSWRGGQQETQYF. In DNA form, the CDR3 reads TGCGCCAGCAGCTGGAGGGGGGGACAGCAAGAGACCCAGTACTTC. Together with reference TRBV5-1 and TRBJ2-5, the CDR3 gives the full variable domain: KAGVTQTPRYLIKTRGQQVTLSCSPISGHRSVSWYQQTPGQGLQFLFEYFSETQRNKGNFPGRFSGRQFSNSRSEMNVSTLELGDSALYLCASSWRGGQQETQYFGPGTRLLVL.

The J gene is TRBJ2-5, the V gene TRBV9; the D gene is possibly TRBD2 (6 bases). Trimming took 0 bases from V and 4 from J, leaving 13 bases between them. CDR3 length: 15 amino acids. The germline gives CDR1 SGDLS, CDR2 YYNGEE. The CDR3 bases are TGTGCCAGCAGCGTAGATGGGGCAGCGGGAGAGACCCAGTACTTC. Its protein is CASSVDGAAGETQYF.

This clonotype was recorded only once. The CDR3 spells CASSEATLAGLQETQYF. DNA of the CDR3: TGTGCCAGCAGTGAAGCAACGCTAGCGGGTCTCCAAGAGACCCAGTACTTC. J is TRBJ2-5 and V is TRBV2, with 8 bases aligning to TRBD2. CDR3 length: 17 amino acids. Germline V gene sequence: CDR1 SNHLY, CDR2 FYNNEI. Germline trimming cut 0 bases from V and 1 base from J; bases unmatched to any gene: 7.

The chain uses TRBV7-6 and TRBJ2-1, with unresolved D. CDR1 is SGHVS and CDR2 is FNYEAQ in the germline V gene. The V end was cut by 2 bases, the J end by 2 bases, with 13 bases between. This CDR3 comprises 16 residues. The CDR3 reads CASSLYPAKAYNEQFF. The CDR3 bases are TGTGCCAGCAGCTTATACCCGGCTAAGGCCTACAATGAGCAGTTCTTC.

In DNA, the CDR3 is TGCAGCGTAACCGGGACAGAGATTTCCTACGAGCAGTACTTC. Protein product: CSVTGTEISYEQYF. The rearrangement uses TRBV29-1 and TRBJ2-7, with TRBD1 matching 7 bases. The CDR3 loop spans 14 amino acids. Losses at the gene ends were 6 bases for V and 1 base for J; bases not matched to a gene: 9. Looked up from germline, CDR1 is SQVTM and CDR2 is ANQGSEA.

The CDR3 bases are TGTGCCTGGAGCACAGGGGATCGGACTGAAGCTTTCTTT. It specifies CAWSTGDRTEAFF. The V gene is TRBV30, the J gene TRBJ1-1; 7 bases match TRBD1. This CDR3 contains 13 residues. V shed 3 bases, J shed 5 bases, and the junction held 6 bases outside the gene matches. CDR1 is GTSNPN, CDR2 SVGIG, per germline (reference sequence).

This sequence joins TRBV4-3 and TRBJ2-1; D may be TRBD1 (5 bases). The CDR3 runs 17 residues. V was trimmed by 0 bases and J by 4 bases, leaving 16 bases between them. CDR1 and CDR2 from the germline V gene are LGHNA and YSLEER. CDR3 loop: CASSQDRWRQSYNEQFF. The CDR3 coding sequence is TGCGCCAGCAGCCAAGATCGATGGCGACAGTCGTACAATGAGCAGTTCTTC.

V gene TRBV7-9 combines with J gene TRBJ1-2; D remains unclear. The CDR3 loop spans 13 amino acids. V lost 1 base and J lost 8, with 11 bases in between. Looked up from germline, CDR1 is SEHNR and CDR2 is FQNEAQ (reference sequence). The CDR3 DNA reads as TGTGCCAGCAGCTTAGGGAGAATAGAAGGCTACACCTTC. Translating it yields CASSLGRIEGYTF.

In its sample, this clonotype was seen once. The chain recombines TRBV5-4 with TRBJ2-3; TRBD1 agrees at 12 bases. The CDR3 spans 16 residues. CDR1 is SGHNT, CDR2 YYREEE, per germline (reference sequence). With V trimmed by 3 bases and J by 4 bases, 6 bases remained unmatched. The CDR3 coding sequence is TGTGCCAGCAGCTCCCCCGGGACAGGGGGCGCAGATACGCAGTATTTT. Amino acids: CASSSPGTGGADTQYF.

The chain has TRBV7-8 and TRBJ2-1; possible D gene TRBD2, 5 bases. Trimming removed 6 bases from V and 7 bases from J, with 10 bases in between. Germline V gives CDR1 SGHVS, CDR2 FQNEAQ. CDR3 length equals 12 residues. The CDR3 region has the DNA TGTGCCAGCAGTGACTGGAGGAATGAGCAGTTCTTC. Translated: CASSDWRNEQFF.

The CDR3 spells CATETPGADEQFF. The CDR3 nucleotides are TGTGCCACCGAAACGCCAGGGGCGGATGAGCAGTTCTTC. The chain joins TRBV10-3 to TRBJ2-1; maybe TRBD1 (6 bases). V was pared by 10 bases and J by 8 bases, with 18 bases between. Per the germline V gene, CDR1 is ENHRY and CDR2 is SYGVKD. The CDR3 contains 13 residues.

The CDR3 protein is CASSLSRNEQFF. In nucleotides, the CDR3 is TGTGCCAGCAGTTTAAGCAGGAATGAGCAGTTCTTC. The rearrangement joins TRBV12-3 or TRBV12-4 to TRBJ2-1, with D uncertain. The CDR3 length is 12 residues. V was cut by 2 bases and J by 7 bases, with 6 bases left in between.

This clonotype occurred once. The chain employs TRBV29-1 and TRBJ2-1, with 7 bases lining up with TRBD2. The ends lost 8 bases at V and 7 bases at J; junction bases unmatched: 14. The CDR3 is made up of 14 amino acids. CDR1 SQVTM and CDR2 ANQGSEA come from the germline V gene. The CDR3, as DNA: TGCAGCACTTCCGGGACTACCGGGGGGAATGAGCAGTTCTTC. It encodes CSTSGTTGGNEQFF.

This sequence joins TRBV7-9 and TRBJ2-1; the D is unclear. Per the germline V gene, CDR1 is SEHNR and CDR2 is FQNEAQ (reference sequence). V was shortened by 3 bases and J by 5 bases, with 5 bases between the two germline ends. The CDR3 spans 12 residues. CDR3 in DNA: TGTGCCAGCAGCTTGGTAAACAATGAGCAGTTCTTC. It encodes CASSLVNNEQFF.

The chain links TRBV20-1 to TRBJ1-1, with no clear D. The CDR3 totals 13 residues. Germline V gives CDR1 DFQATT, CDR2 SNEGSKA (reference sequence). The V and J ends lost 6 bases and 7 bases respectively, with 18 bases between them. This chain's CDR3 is CSARGVEAFEAFF. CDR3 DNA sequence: TGCAGTGCACGAGGAGTGGAGGCGTTTGAAGCTTTCTTT.